This TCR beta chain was observed in a study of T cells after yellow fever vaccination. Whole-study findings and limits: A limited proportion of clonotypes was detected within both the CD4 and CD8 compartments. Weaker in magnitude, the secondary response showed a faster peak on day 5 versus 15. A large majority of primary-vaccination clones showed up again after the booster (approximately 95% CD4, around 88% CD8).

This clonotype was seen more than once but under ten times. Its matching antigen is unknown. TCR cDNA, made by 5'RACE template switching, carried an added universal primer site and UMIs. TCRdb reanalysed the 5' RACE reads using MiXCR and keeps one entry per CDR3 protein. The sample carries 450,000 to 600,000 distinct CDR3 sequences, roughly 13% recorded once. From germline, CDR1 is KGHDR and CDR2 SFDVKD. Trimming stripped 10 bases from V and 11 bases from J, with 17 bases between. This CDR3 is 13 amino acids long. This chain connects TRBV24-1 to TRBJ1-6; no clear D. This TCR was recovered from a man aged 25-45 years who received the YFV17D yellow fever vaccine. Sequencing used PBMCs, obtained on the day of the yellow fever booster vaccination. DNA for the CDR3: TGTGCCACTGAGATGGTAGTGTCCGCACCCCTCCACTTT. This gives the protein CATEMVVSAPLHF.